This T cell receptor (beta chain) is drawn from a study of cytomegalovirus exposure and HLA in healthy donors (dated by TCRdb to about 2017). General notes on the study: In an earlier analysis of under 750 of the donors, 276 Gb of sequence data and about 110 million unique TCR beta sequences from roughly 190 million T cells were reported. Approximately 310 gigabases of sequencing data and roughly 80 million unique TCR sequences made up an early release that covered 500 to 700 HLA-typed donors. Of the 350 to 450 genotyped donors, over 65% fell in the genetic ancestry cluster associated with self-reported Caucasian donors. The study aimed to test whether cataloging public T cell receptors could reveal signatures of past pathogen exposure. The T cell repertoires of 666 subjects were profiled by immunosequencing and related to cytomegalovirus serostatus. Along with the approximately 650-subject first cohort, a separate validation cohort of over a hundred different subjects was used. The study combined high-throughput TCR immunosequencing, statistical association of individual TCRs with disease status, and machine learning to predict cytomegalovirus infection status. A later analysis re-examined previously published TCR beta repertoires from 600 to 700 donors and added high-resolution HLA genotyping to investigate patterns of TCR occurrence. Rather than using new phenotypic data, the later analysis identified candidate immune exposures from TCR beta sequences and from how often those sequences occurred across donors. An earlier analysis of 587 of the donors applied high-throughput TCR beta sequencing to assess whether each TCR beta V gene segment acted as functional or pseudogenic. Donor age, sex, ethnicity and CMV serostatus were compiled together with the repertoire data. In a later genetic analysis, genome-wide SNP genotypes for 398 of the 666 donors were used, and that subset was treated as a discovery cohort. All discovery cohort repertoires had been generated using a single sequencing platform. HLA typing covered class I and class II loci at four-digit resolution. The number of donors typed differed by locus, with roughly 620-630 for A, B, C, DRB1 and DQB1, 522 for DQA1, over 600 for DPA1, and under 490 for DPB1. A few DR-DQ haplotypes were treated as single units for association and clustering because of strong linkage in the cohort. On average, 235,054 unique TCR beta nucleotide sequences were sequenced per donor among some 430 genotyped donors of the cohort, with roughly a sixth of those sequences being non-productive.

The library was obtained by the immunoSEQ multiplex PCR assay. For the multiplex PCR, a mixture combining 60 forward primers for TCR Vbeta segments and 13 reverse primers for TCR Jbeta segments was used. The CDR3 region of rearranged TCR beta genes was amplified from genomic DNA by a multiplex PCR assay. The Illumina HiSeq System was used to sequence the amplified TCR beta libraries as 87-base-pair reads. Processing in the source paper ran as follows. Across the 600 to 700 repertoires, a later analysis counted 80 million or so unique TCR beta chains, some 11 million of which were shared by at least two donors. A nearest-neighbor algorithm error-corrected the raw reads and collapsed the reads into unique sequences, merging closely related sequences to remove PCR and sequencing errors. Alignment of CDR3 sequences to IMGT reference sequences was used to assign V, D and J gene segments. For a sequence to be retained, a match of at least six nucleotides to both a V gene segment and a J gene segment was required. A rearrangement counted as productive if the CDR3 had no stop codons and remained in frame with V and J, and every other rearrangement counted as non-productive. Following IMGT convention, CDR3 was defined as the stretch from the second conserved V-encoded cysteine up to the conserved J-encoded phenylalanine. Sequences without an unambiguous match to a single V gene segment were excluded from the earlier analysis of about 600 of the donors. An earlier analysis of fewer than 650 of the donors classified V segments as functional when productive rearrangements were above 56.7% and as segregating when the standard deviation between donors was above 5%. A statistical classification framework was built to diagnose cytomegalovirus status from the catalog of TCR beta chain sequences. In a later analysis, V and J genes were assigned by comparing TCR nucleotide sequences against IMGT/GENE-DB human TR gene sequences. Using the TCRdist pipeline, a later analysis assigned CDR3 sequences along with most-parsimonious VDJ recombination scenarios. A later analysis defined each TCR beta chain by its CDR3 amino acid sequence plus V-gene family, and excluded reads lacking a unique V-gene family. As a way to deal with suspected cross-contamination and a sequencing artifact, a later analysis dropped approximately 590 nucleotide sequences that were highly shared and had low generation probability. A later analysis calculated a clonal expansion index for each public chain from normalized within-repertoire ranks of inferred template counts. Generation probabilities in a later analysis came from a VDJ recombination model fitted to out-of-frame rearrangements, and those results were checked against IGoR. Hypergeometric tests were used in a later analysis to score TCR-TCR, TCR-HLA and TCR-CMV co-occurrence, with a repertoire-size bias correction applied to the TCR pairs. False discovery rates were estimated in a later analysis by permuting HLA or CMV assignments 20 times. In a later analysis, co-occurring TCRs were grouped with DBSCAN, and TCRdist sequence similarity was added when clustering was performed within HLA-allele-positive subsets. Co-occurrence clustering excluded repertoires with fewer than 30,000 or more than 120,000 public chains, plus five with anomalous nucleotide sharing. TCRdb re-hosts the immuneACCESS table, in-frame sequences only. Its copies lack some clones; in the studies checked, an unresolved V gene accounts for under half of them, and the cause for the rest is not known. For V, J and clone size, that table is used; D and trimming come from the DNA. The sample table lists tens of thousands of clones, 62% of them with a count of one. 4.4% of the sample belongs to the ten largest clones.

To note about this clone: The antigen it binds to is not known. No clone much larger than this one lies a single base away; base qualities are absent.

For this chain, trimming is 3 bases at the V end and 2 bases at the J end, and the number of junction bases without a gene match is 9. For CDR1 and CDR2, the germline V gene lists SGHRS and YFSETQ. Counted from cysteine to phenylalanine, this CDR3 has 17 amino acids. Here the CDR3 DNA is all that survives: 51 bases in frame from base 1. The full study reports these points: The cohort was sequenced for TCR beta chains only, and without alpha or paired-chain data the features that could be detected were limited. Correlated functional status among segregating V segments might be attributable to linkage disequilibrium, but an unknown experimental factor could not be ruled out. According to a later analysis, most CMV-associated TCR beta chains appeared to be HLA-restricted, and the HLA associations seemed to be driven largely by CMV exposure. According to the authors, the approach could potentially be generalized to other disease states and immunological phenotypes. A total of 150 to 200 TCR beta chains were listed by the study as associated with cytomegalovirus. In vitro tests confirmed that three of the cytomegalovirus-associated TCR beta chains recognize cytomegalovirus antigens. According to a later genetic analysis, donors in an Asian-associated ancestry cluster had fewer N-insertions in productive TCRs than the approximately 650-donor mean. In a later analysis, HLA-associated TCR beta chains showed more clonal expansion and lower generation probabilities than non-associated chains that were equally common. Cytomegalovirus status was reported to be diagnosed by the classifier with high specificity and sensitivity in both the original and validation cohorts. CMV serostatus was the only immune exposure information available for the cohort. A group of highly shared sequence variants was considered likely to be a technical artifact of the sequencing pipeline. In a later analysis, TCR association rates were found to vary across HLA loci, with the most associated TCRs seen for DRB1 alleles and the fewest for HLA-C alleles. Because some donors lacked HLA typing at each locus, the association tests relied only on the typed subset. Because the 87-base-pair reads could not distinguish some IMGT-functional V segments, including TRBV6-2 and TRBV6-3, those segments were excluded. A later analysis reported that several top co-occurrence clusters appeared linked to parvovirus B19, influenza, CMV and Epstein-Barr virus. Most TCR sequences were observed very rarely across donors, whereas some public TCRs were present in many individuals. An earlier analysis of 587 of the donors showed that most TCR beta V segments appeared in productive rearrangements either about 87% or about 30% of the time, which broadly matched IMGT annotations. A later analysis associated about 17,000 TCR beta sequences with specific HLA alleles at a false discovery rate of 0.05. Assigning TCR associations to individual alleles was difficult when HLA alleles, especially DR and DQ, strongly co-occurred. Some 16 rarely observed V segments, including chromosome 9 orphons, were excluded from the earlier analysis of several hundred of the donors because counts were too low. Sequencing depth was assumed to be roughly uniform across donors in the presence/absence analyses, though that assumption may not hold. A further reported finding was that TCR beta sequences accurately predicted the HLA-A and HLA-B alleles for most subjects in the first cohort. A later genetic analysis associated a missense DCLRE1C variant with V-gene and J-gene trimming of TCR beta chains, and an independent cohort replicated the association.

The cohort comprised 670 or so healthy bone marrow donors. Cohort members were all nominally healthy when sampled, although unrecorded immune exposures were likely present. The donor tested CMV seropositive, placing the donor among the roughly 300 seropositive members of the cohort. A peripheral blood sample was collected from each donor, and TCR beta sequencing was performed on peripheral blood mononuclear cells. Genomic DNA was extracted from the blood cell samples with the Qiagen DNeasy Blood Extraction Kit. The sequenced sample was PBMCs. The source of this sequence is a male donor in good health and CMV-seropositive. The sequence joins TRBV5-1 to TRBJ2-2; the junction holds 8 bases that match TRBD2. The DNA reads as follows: TGCGCCAGCAGCTCCACTCTTAGCGGGGTTAACACCGGGGAGCTGTTTTTT. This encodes CASSSTLSGVNTGELFF.